The 25 T cell receptor beta chains below all came from one sample that was sequenced in a study of identical twins. TCRdb re-called the 5' RACE reads through MiXCR, storing one row per CDR3 protein. The sample records some 710,000 distinct CDR3 sequences, around 5.7% being singletons. The material sequenced was naive T cells sorted from blood. These receptors all come from a man younger than 35 in good health.

The chain couples TRBV6-2 or TRBV6-3 to TRBJ2-7; the match to TRBD2 covers 8 bases. The length of the CDR3 is 14 residues. V lost 7 bases to trimming and J lost 4 bases; unmatched junction nucleotides: 9. Germline values: CDR1 MNHEY, CDR2 SVGEGT. The CDR3 DNA sequence: TGTGCCAGCATTGAGCCCAGCGGGAGTTACGAGCAGTACTTC. Protein product: CASIEPSGSYEQYF.

This clonotype came up a few times. The chain links TRBV12-3 or TRBV12-4 to TRBJ2-6; D is perhaps TRBD1 (5 bases). V lost 6 bases and J 0 bases, leaving 6 bases between the germline ends. The length of the CDR3 is 14 residues. CDR3 sequence (DNA): TGTGCCAGCAGGCAGGGCTCTGGGGCCAACGTCCTGACTTTC. Translation: CASRQGSGANVLTF.

This clonotype showed up just a few times. The chain links TRBV5-1 to TRBJ2-3, with TRBD1 matching over 7 bases. Germline loops: CDR1 SGHRS, CDR2 YFSETQ. Unmatched junction bases numbered 7, after V lost 3 bases and J lost 6 bases. This CDR3 region has 14 residues. CDR3: CASSSGTEADTQYF. The CDR3, as DNA: TGCGCCAGCAGCTCCGGGACAGAAGCCGATACGCAGTATTTT. Together with reference TRBV5-1 and TRBJ2-3, the CDR3 gives the full variable domain: KAGVTQTPRYLIKTRGQQVTLSCSPISGHRSVSWYQQTPGQGLQFLFEYFSETQRNKGNFPGRFSGRQFSNSRSEMNVSTLELGDSALYLCASSSGTEADTQYFGPGTRLTVL.

This clonotype was seen repeatedly, ten times or more. The chain uses TRBV20-1 and TRBJ2-5; D is possibly TRBD2 (5 bases). The CDR3 length is 13 residues. In germline, CDR1 is DFQATT, CDR2 SNEGSKA (reference sequence). Trimming removed 3 bases from V and 5 bases from J, with 13 bases in between. For the CDR3, the DNA is TGCAGTGCTAGTGTCCAGACGGGGGAGACCCAGTACTTC. The encoded protein is CSASVQTGETQYF.

This clonotype was seen more than once but under ten times. This chain connects TRBV29-1 to TRBJ1-1; tentatively, D is TRBD1 (5 bases). Germline V gives CDR1 SQVTM, CDR2 ANQGSEA. Between the trimmed V and J ends, which lost 3 bases and 4 bases, there was a span of 12 bases. The CDR3 is made up of 13 amino acids. For the CDR3, the DNA is TGCAGCGTTGAGGCAGGGAGGGGCACTGAAGCTTTCTTT. This sequence encodes CSVEAGRGTEAFF.

This clonotype has ten or more counts. The rearrangement links TRBV12-3 or TRBV12-4 to TRBJ2-3; 10 bases align to TRBD1. The CDR3 length is 15 residues. V lost 6 bases to trimming and J lost 6 bases; unmatched junction nucleotides: 9. The CDR3 sequence: CASRRTGTGADTQYF. The CDR3 DNA sequence: TGTGCCAGCAGACGCACCGGGACAGGGGCCGATACGCAGTATTTT.

This clonotype was seen a few times. The rearrangement links TRBV11-2 to TRBJ2-1, with 8 bases lining up with TRBD2. The germline gives CDR1 SGHAT, CDR2 FQNNGV. V was clipped by 0 bases and J by 9 bases; unmatched bases: 10. The length of the CDR3 is 16 residues. CDR3 sequence reads: CASSLDPALAASEQFF. The CDR3 nucleotides read TGTGCCAGCAGCTTAGATCCTGCACTAGCGGCAAGTGAGCAGTTCTTC. Combining the CDR3 with reference TRBV11-2 and TRBJ2-1 gives the whole variable domain EAGVAQSPRYKIIEKRQSVAFWCNPISGHATLYWYQQILGQGPKLLIQFQNNGVVDDSQLPKDRFSAERLKGVDSTLKIQPAKLEDSAVYLCASSLDPALAASEQFFGPGTRLTVL.

This clonotype has ten or more counts. The V call is TRBV6-5, the J call TRBJ2-2; a possible D gene is TRBD2 (6 bases). V was cut by 3 bases and J by 4 bases, with 9 bases left in between. CDR3 length: 14 amino acids. CDR1 and CDR2 from the germline V gene are MNHEY and SVGAGI. CDR3 bases: TGTGCCAGCAGTTATGGGGGGTCCACCGGGGAGCTGTTTTTT. Translating gives CASSYGGSTGELFF.

This clonotype was counted many times. The chain uses TRBV12-3 or TRBV12-4 and TRBJ2-5, with 10 bases matching TRBD2. The CDR3 runs 14 residues. Unmatched junction bases numbered 5, after V lost 5 bases and J lost 5 bases. The CDR3 region is CASSPSGSRETQYF. CDR3 DNA: TGTGCCAGCAGTCCTAGCGGGAGCCGCGAGACCCAGTACTTC.

The rearrangement uses TRBV6-1 and TRBJ2-3; tentative D call: TRBD2 (6 bases). The CDR3 is 14 residues long. Looked up from germline, CDR1 is MNHNS and CDR2 is SASEGT. Trimming stripped 6 bases from V and 2 bases from J, with 12 bases between. The DNA of the CDR3 is TGTGCCAGCAGGGAGGGTTCCCCCACAGATACGCAGTATTTT. Its protein is CASREGSPTDTQYF.

This clonotype came up many times. The chain carries TRBV21-1 and TRBJ2-1; the table's TRBD1 call for D was not verified on the DNA. TRBV21-1 is termed a pseudogene. The CDR3 loop spans 15 amino acids. The CDR3 region is CASSLRFRDYNEQFF. Written as DNA, the CDR3 is TGTGCCAGCAGCCTCCGGTTTCGGGACTACAATGAGCAGTTCTTC.

This clonotype was detected many times. V and J are TRBV20-1 and TRBJ2-3; TRBD2 agrees at 7 bases. This CDR3 comprises 16 residues. With V trimmed by 5 bases and J by 0 bases, 11 bases remained unmatched. The germline gives CDR1 DFQATT, CDR2 SNEGSKA (reference sequence). Here the CDR3 DNA reads TGCAGTGCTGGGCGGCTAGCGGAACCTAGCACAGATACGCAGTATTTT. As protein: CSAGRLAEPSTDTQYF.

This clonotype was detected a few times. J is TRBJ2-7 and V is TRBV28; 13 bases map to TRBD2. V lost 6 bases, J lost 3 bases, and 8 bases stayed unmatched. The CDR3 spans 16 residues. Germline-derived CDR1 and CDR2 are MDHEN and SYDVKM. This CDR3 is CASSNGGTSGIYEQYF. The CDR3 DNA reads TGTGCCAGCAGCAACGGGGGGACTAGCGGGATCTACGAGCAGTACTTC.

In this sample, this clonotype turned up many times. The CDR3: CASSSGTGSYEQYV. The DNA for the CDR3 is TGCGCCAGCAGCTCAGGGACAGGGTCCTACGAGCAGTACGTC. The chain is built from TRBV5-1 and TRBJ2-7, with TRBD1 identical over 9 bases. Germline V gene data show CDR1 as SGHRS and CDR2 as YFSETQ. J gave up 1 base and V 3 bases, and 2 bases lay outside the gene matches. The CDR3 sequence is 14 residues long.

This clonotype was detected a few times. The chain carries TRBV2 and TRBJ2-4; 7 bases agree with TRBD2. Germline-derived CDR1 and CDR2 are SNHLY and FYNNEI. V shed 3 bases, J shed 8 bases, and the junction held 1 base outside the gene matches. This CDR3 is 12 amino acids long. CDR3 region: CASSEGGDIQYF. DNA for the CDR3: TGTGCCAGCAGTGAGGGGGGGGACATTCAGTACTTC. Combining the CDR3 with reference TRBV2 and TRBJ2-4 gives the whole variable domain EPEVTQTPSHQVTQMGQEVILRCVPISNHLYFYWYRQILGQKVEFLVSFYNNEISEKSEIFDDQFSVERPDGSNFTLKIRSTKLEDSAMYFCASSEGGDIQYFGAGTRLSVL.

This clonotype showed up just a few times. The CDR3 reads CASSYADREGYTF. The CDR3 nucleotides read TGTGCCAGCAGTTACGCGGACAGGGAAGGCTACACCTTC. The chain couples TRBV5-5 to TRBJ1-2; 8 positions agree with TRBD1. Trimming removed 5 bases from V and 8 bases from J; junction bases left unmatched: 8. Germline V lookup: CDR1 SGHKS, CDR2 YYEKEE (reference sequence). The CDR3 contains 13 residues.

At least ten counts were recorded for this clonotype. The chain uses TRBV4-2 and TRBJ2-1; D is unclear. Germline V CDR1 and CDR2: LGHNA, YNFKEQ. The CDR3 runs to 14 residues. Trimming removed 4 bases from V and 6 bases from J, with 13 bases in between. The DNA of the CDR3 is TGTGCCAGCAGCCGTCCTGGGATTGGCAATGAGCAGTTCTTC. Translated, it gives CASSRPGIGNEQFF.

In its sample, this clonotype was seen many times. The V call is TRBV20-1, the J call TRBJ2-7; perhaps D is TRBD1 or TRBD2 (6 bases each). The CDR3 loop spans 13 amino acids. Deletions cut 3 bases from V and 3 bases from J, with 12 bases between. Germline V gives CDR1 DFQATT, CDR2 SNEGSKA (reference sequence). The CDR3 DNA reads TGCAGTGCTAGTAAGGGGGGCGTCTACGAGCAGTACGTC. It translates to CSASKGGVYEQYV.

The chain uses TRBV7-9 and TRBJ2-3; perhaps D is TRBD1 or TRBD2 (6 bases each). V dropped 4 bases and J dropped 2 bases, with 13 bases sitting between them. From germline, CDR1 is SEHNR and CDR2 FQNEAQ (reference sequence). The CDR3 extends over 15 amino acids. CDR3: CASSYDGGATDTQYF. The CDR3 DNA reads TGTGCCAGCAGCTACGACGGGGGCGCCACAGATACGCAGTATTTT.

This clonotype came up many times. This chain links TRBV7-2 with TRBJ1-2; D unclear. V lost 1 base and J lost 8, with 8 bases in between. The length of the CDR3 is 12 residues. Per the germline V gene, CDR1 is SGHTA and CDR2 is FQGNSA. The CDR3 sequence is CASSLGVGGYTF. CDR3 nucleotides: TGTGCCAGCAGCTTAGGGGTTGGCGGCTACACCTTC.

This clonotype has ten or more counts. The gene calls are TRBV12-3 or TRBV12-4 and TRBJ1-1; possible D gene TRBD1, 6 bases. The length of the CDR3 is 13 residues. Trimming stripped 6 bases from V and 7 bases from J, with 15 bases between. CDR3 DNA: TGTGCCAGCAGGATAAGGGACATAAGTGAAGCTTTCTTT. The encoded protein is CASRIRDISEAFF.

This clonotype was observed a handful of times. The rearrangement joins TRBV25-1 to TRBJ2-6, with 10 nucleotides matching TRBD2. This CDR3 spans 19 amino acids. Germline lookup yields CDR1 MGHDK and CDR2 SYGVNS. The trim removed 0 bases at V and 0 bases at J, leaving 5 bases unmatched. In DNA, the CDR3 is TGTGCCAGCAGTGAATATGGACTAGCGGCACCCTCTGGGGCCAACGTCCTGACTTTC. Translating gives CASSEYGLAAPSGANVLTF.

This clonotype was seen more than once but under ten times. This sequence joins TRBV24-1 and TRBJ2-4; TRBD1 matches 7 bases. Germline CDR1 and CDR2: KGHDR and SFDVKD. Trimming removed 3 bases from V and 2 bases from J; junction bases left unmatched: 3. CDR3 length: 15 amino acids. In DNA form, the CDR3 reads TGTGCCACCAGTGATCCGAGGGGGCCCAAAAACATTCAGTACTTC. Protein: CATSDPRGPKNIQYF.

This clonotype was observed a handful of times. The CDR3 coding sequence is TGTGCCAGCAGTTACCGTAGGACAGGGAGGGGGGAGACCCAGTACTTC. Translating gives CASSYRRTGRGETQYF. The chain uses TRBV6-5 and TRBJ2-5, with D possibly TRBD1 on 8 matching bases. The CDR3 loop spans 16 amino acids. V was trimmed by 2 bases and J by 5 bases, leaving 18 bases between them. CDR1 MNHEY and CDR2 SVGAGI come from the germline V gene.

In its sample, this clonotype was seen many times. V and J are TRBV5-6 and TRBJ2-5; 11 bases are shared with TRBD2. The trim removed 2 bases at V and 0 bases at J, leaving 3 bases unmatched. Germline V CDR1 and CDR2: SGHDT, YYEEEE. The CDR3 covers 16 residues. The CDR3 sequence is CASSFLLAGDQETQYF. For the CDR3, the DNA is TGTGCCAGCAGCTTTCTACTAGCGGGAGACCAAGAGACCCAGTACTTC.